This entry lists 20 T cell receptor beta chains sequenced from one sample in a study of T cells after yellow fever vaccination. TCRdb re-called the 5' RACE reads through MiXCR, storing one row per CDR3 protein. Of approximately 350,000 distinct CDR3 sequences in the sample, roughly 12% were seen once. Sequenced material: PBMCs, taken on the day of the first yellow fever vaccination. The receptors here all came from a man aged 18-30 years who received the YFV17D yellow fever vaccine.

For the CDR3, the DNA is TGCGCCAGCAGCCCCGAGGCGGGGTGGAATGAGCAGTTCTTC. It codes for CASSPEAGWNEQFF. This chain connects TRBV5-1 to TRBJ2-1; D might be TRBD2 (6 bases). This CDR3 is 14 amino acids long. Germline values: CDR1 SGHRS, CDR2 YFSETQ. V lost 4 bases, J lost 7 bases, and 15 bases lay in between.

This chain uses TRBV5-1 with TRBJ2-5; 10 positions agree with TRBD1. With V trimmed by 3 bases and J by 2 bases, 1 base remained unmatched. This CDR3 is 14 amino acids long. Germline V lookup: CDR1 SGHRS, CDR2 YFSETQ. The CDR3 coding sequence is TGCGCCAGCAGCTCGGACAGGGGGCAAGAGACCCAGTACTTC. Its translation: CASSSDRGQETQYF. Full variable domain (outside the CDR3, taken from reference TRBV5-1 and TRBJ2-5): KAGVTQTPRYLIKTRGQQVTLSCSPISGHRSVSWYQQTPGQGLQFLFEYFSETQRNKGNFPGRFSGRQFSNSRSEMNVSTLELGDSALYLCASSSDRGQETQYFGPGTRLLVL.

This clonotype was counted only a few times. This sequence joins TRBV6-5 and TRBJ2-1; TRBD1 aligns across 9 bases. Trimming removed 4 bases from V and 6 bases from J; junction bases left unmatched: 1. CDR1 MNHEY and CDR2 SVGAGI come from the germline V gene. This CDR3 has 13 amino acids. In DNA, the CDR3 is TGTGCCAGCAGTTCGGACAGGGGCAATGAGCAGTTCTTC. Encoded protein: CASSSDRGNEQFF.

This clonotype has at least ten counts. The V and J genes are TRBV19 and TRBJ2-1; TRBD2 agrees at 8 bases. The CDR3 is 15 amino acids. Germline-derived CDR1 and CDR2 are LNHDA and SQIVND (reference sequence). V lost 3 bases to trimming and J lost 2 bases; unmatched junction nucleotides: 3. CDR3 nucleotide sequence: TGTGCCAGTAGTATTCGGGGGGGCACCTACAATGAGCAGTTCTTC. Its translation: CASSIRGGTYNEQFF.

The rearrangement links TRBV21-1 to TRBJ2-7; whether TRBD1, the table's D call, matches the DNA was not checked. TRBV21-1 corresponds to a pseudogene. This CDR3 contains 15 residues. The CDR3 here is CASTQLGGGSYEQYV. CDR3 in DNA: TGTGCCAGCACCCAATTAGGGGGTGGTTCCTACGAGCAGTACGTC.

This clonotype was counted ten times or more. CDR3 nucleotides: TGCAGTGCCTCAAAAGGCATTGGGCTCGGAGCTTTCTTT. Its translation: CSASKGIGLGAFF. The V call is TRBV20-1, the J call TRBJ1-1; D is ambiguous. The CDR3 extends over 13 amino acids. V gave up 6 bases and J gave up 10 bases, with 21 bases separating them. In germline, CDR1 is DFQATT, CDR2 SNEGSKA (reference sequence).

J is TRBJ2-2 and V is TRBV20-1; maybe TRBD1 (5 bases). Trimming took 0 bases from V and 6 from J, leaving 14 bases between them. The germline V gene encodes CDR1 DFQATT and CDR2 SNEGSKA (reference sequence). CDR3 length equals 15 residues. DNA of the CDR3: TGCAGTGCTAGAGATCTCAAGCGACAGTCCGGGGAGCTGTTTTTT. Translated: CSARDLKRQSGELFF.

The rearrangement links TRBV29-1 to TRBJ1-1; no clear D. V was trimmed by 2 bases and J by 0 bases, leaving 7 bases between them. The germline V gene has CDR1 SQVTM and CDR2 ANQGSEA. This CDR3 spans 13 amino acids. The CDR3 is CSVEPYMNTEAFF. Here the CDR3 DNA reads TGCAGCGTTGAACCATACATGAACACTGAAGCTTTCTTT.

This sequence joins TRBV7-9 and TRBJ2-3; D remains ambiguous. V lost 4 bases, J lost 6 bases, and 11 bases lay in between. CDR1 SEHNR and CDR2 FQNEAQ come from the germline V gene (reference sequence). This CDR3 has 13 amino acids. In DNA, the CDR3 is TGTGCCAGCAGCTCGCCTCTCGGTGATACGCAGTATTTT. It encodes CASSSPLGDTQYF.

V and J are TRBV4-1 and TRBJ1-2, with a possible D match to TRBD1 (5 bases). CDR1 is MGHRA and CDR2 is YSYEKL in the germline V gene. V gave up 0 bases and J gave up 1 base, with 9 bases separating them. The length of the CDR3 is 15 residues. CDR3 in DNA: TGCGCCAGCAGCCAAGATGGGACGAGTAACTATGGCTACACCTTC. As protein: CASSQDGTSNYGYTF.

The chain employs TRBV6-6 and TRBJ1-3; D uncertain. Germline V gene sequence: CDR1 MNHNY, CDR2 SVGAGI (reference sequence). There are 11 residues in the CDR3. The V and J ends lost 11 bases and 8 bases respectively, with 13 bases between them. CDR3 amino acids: CAVHSGDTIYF. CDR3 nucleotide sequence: TGTGCCGTCCACTCGGGAGACACCATATATTTT.

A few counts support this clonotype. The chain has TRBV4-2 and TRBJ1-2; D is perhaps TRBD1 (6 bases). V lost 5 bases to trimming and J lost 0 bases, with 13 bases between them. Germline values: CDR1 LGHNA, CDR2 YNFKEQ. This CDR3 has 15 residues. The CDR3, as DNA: TGTGCCAGCAGCTCACAGACAGGAGCTAACTATGGCTACACCTTC. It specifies CASSSQTGANYGYTF.

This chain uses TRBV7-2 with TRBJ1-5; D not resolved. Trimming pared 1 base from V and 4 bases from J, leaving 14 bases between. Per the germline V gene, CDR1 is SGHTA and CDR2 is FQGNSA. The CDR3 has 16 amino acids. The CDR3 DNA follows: TGTGCCAGCAGCTTAGTGGCACAACCGATGAATCAGCCCCAGCATTTT. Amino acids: CASSLVAQPMNQPQHF.

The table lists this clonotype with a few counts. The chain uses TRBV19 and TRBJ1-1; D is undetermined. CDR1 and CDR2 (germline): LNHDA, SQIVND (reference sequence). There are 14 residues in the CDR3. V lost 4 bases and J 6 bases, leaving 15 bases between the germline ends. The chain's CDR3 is CASSSRRLTPEAFF. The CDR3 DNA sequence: TGTGCCAGTAGTAGCCGACGCCTTACCCCTGAAGCTTTCTTT.

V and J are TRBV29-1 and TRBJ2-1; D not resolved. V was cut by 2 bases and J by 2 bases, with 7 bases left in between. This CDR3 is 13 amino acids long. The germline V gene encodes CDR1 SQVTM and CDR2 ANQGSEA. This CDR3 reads CSVEQPTYNEQFF. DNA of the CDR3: TGCAGCGTTGAACAGCCGACCTACAATGAGCAGTTCTTC.

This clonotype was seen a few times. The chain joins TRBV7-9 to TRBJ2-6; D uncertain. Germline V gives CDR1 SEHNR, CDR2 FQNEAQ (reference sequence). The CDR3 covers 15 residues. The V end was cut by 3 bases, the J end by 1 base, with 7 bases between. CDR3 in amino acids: CASSFGQSGANVLTF. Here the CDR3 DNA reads TGTGCCAGCAGCTTTGGGCAATCTGGGGCCAACGTCCTGACTTTC.

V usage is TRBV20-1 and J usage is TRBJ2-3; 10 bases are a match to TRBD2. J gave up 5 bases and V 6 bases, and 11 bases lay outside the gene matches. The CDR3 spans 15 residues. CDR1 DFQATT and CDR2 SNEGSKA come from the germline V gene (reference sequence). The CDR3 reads CSAGPAGGLEDTQYF. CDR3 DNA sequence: TGCAGTGCAGGCCCAGCGGGGGGGCTTGAAGATACGCAGTATTTT.

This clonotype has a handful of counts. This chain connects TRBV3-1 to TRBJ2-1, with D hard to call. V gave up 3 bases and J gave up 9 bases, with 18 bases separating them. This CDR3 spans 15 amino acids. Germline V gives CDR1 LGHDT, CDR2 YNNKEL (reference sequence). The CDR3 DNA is TGTGCCAGCAGCCATGCGGATAACCATCTTGGTGAGCAGTTCTTC. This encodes CASSHADNHLGEQFF.

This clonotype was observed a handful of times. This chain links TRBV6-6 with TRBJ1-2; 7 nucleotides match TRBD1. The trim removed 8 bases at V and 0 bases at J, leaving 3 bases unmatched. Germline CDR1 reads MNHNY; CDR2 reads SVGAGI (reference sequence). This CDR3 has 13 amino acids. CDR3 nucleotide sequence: TGTGCCAGCGGGACAGTCTCTAACTATGGCTACACCTTC. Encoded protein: CASGTVSNYGYTF.

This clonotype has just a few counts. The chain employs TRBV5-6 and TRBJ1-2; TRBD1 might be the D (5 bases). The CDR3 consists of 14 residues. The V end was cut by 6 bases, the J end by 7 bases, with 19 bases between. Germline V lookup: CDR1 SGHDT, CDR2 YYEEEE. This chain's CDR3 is CASTSQAILGGYTF. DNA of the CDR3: TGTGCCAGCACCTCACAGGCGATTCTAGGTGGCTACACCTTC. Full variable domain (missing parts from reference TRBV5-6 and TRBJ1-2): DAGVTQSPTHLIKTRGQQVTLRCSPKSGHDTVSWYQQALGQGPQFIFQYYEEEERQRGNFPDRFSGHQFPNYSSELNVNALLLGDSALYLCASTSQAILGGYTFGSGTRLTVV.